The sequence of this T cell receptor (beta chain) was determined in a study of beta chain features in type 1 diabetes. This clone was picked up a small number of times. Germline assignment: CDR1 SNHLY and CDR2 FYNNEI. CDR3 length equals 14 residues. Germline trimming cut 4 bases from V and 5 bases from J; bases unmatched to any gene: 3. The authors reverse transcribed all of the isolated RNA, so sequencing captured expressed TCRB transcripts. Method: immunoSEQ multiplex PCR; TCRdb's copy keeps in-frame clones and lacks some. The sample has some 140,000 clones; about a tenth are singletons. The V call is TRBV2, the J call TRBJ2-7; 12 positions agree with TRBD1. This clonotype originated in a young man in good health. The specimen was central memory CD4+ T cells from blood. The CDR3: CASSGDRGLHEQYF. As DNA, the CDR3 is TGTGCCAGCAGTGGGGACAGGGGGCTTCACGAGCAGTACTTC.